This T cell receptor (beta chain) is from a study of radiotherapy plus CTLA-4 blockade in lung cancer. The V gene's germline CDR1 is MRHNA and CDR2 SNTAGT. The CDR3 length is 14 residues. The V and J ends lost 7 bases and 0 bases respectively, with 12 bases between them. Here immunoSEQ multiplex PCR was the method, and the copy in TCRdb shows in-frame clones only, minus some. The sample has 90,000 to 130,000 clones; about four fifths are singletons. The chain links TRBV6-4 to TRBJ1-1, with D maybe TRBD1 (6 bases). The sequenced sample was peripheral blood, obtained from a patient treated with radiotherapy plus ipilimumab. The receptor was isolated from a human donor with non-small cell lung cancer that progressed on radiotherapy plus ipilimumab. Some clones in this sample may be carry-over from other donors' samples. The DNA of the CDR3 is TGTGCCAGCAACAGACAGGTCATGAACACTGAAGCTTTCTTT. This gives the protein CASNRQVMNTEAFF.